Listed below are T cell receptor beta chains from one sample, sequenced in a study of blood T cell repertoires in COVID-19. Using immunoSEQ multiplex PCR, the repertoire was profiled, and TCRdb retains in-frame clones only, with some absent. The table shows some 57,000 clones, with roughly 92% occurring only once. Sequences were obtained from peripheral blood. The receptors here all came from a human donor in a cohort sampled during active COVID-19. Both conserved end residues are part of each CDR3. A D gene is named only where the DNA matches it firmly. Clone size is shown for a subset of rows, as once, few, many or a class of expanded clone.

j_gene,v_gene,d_gene,len,abundance,CDR3aa,CDR3nt
TRBJ2-1,TRBV10-3,TRBD1,13,.,CAISGTGNDEQFF,TGTGCCATCAGTGGGACAGGGAATGATGAGCAGTTCTTC
TRBJ2-1,TRBV13,.,15,.,CASSHDRLADNEQFF,TGTGCCAGCAGCCACGACCGGTTAGCGGACAATGAGCAGTTCTTC
TRBJ1-1,TRBV11-1,.,13,.,CASRLQQNTEAFF,TGTGCCAGCAGGCTACAGCAGAACACTGAAGCTTTCTTT
TRBJ2-7,TRBV19,.,14,.,CASNNQGRTYEQYF,TGTGCCAGTAATAACCAGGGGCGGACCTACGAGCAGTACTTC
TRBJ1-1,TRBV7-9,TRBD1,15,once,CASSIGQGEDTEAFF,TGTGCCAGCAGCATCGGACAGGGAGAGGACACTGAAGCTTTCTTT
TRBJ2-7,TRBV19,TRBD1,17,.,CASSKGQGDGFSYEQYF,TGTGCCAGTAGTAAGGGACAGGGAGATGGCTTCTCCTACGAGCAGTACTTC
TRBJ2-2,TRBV15,.,12,.,CATSRGGGELFF,TGTGCCACCAGCAGGGGGGGCGGGGAGCTGTTTTTT
TRBJ2-5,TRBV12-3/TRBV12-4,TRBD2,13,.,CASSFRGGETQYF,TGTGCCAGCAGTTTTCGCGGGGGGGAGACCCAGTACTTC
TRBJ2-1,TRBV12-3/TRBV12-4,.,12,.,CASRGEDDEQFF,TGTGCCAGCAGGGGGGAGGATGATGAGCAGTTCTTC
TRBJ2-2,TRBV9,TRBD1,18,.,CASSVGGRMTGGTGELFF,TGTGCCAGCAGCGTAGGAGGACGGATGACAGGGGGCACCGGGGAGCTGTTTTTT
TRBJ1-2,TRBV18,.,13,.,CASSRTVNYGYTF,TGTGCCAGCTCACGTACGGTTAACTATGGCTACACCTTC
TRBJ1-1,TRBV5-1,TRBD1,15,once,CASSAGDREGTEAFF,TGCGCCAGCAGCGCCGGGGACAGGGAGGGAACTGAAGCTTTCTTT
TRBJ2-7,TRBV20-1,.,11,.,CSARDRVEQYF,TGCAGTGCTAGAGATCGGGTGGAGCAGTACTTC
TRBJ2-1,TRBV7-3,.,14,.,CASSLNGRGNEQFF,TGTGCCAGCAGCTTAAACGGGCGGGGAAATGAGCAGTTCTTC
TRBJ1-6,TRBV18,TRBD1,13,few,CASSGTVDSPLHF,TGTGCCAGCTCCGGGACAGTAGATTCACCCCTCCACTTT
TRBJ2-1,TRBV7-3,TRBD2,17,once,CASSSQGTSGSYNEQFF,TGTGCCAGCAGCTCACAGGGGACTAGCGGATCCTACAATGAGCAGTTCTTC
TRBJ1-1,TRBV6-5,.,13,.,CASSLEGRGEAFF,TGTGCCAGCAGTTTAGAGGGGAGGGGGGAAGCTTTCTTT
TRBJ2-7,TRBV18,.,14,.,CASSPGLVSYEQYF,TGTGCCAGCTCACCAGGTTTGGTTAGCTACGAGCAGTACTTC
TRBJ1-2,TRBV19,.,14,.,CASSKPGTPYGYTF,TGTGCCAGTAGTAAACCCGGGACACCCTATGGCTACACCTTC
TRBJ2-4,TRBV9,TRBD2,15,few,CASSGLAGESNIQYF,TGTGCCAGCAGCGGTCTAGCGGGGGAATCAAACATTCAGTACTTC
TRBJ2-5,TRBV6-2/TRBV6-3,TRBD1,15,.,CASSSDRVPLRTQYF,TGTGCCAGCAGTTCGGACAGGGTCCCTCTGAGGACCCAGTACTTC
TRBJ2-5,TRBV6-5,TRBD2,15,.,CASSYGGGGGSTQYF,TGTGCCAGCAGTTACGGTGGCGGGGGGGGATCGACCCAGTACTTC
TRBJ2-7,TRBV11-2,.,15,.,CASSPPRGATYEQYF,TGTGCCAGCAGCCCTCCTCGGGGGGCCACCTACGAGCAGTACTTC
TRBJ2-2,TRBV10-3,.,14,.,CAITGERVTGELFF,TGTGCCATCACCGGGGAGCGAGTCACCGGGGAGCTGTTTTTT
TRBJ1-1,TRBV5-6,TRBD1,13,once,CASSSSGGLEAFF,TGTGCCAGCAGCTCTTCAGGGGGCTTGGAAGCTTTCTTT
TRBJ2-3,TRBV9,TRBD1,12,.,CASSGQGATQYF,TGTGCCAGCAGCGGGCAGGGGGCGACGCAGTATTTT
TRBJ1-5,TRBV2,.,14,.,CASSGGRSNQPQHF,TGTGCCAGCAGTGGAGGGAGGAGCAATCAGCCCCAGCATTTT
TRBJ1-1,TRBV6-4,.,15,few,CASRITGTGGTEAFF,TGTGCCAGTCGGATAACCGGGACGGGGGGCACTGAAGCTTTCTTT
TRBJ2-3,TRBV29-1,TRBD2,15,.,CSVEGTGTTTDTQYF,TGCAGCGTTGAAGGTACCGGGACTACCACAGATACGCAGTATTTT
TRBJ1-1,TRBV6-5,.,14,once,CASSIRTDDTEAFF,TGTGCCAGCAGTATAAGGACAGACGACACTGAAGCTTTCTTT
TRBJ2-7,TRBV3-1/TRBV3-2,TRBD1,16,.,CASSQAGTGVTYEQYF,TGTGCCAGCAGCCAAGCCGGGACAGGAGTCACCTACGAGCAGTACTTC
TRBJ2-5,TRBV19,TRBD1,13,.,CASSGTAQETQYF,TGTGCCAGTAGTGGGACAGCGCAAGAGACCCAGTACTTC
TRBJ2-1,TRBV28,.,15,.,CASSRNSGTYNEQFF,TGTGCCAGCAGTAGGAATAGCGGTACCTACAATGAGCAGTTCTTC
TRBJ1-1,TRBV2,.,15,.,CASKMGLVTNTEAFF,TGTGCCAGCAAAATGGGGCTGGTGACGAACACTGAAGCTTTCTTT
TRBJ2-5,TRBV19,.,16,.,CASSIRVWVTEETQYF,TGTGCCAGTAGTATCAGGGTGTGGGTAACAGAAGAGACCCAGTACTTC
TRBJ1-1,TRBV5-1,.,15,.,CASSSDRGVNTEAFF,TGCGCCAGCAGCTCGGACCGCGGGGTGAACACTGAAGCTTTCTTT
TRBJ2-2,TRBV11-2,.,14,.,CASSRDLEAGELFF,TGTGCCAGCAGCCGCGACTTGGAGGCCGGGGAGCTGTTTTTT
TRBJ2-3,TRBV7-8,TRBD2,18,.,CASSPTGVRGVRTDTQYF,TGTGCCAGCAGCCCCACGGGCGTTCGGGGGGTTCGCACAGATACGCAGTATTTT
TRBJ2-6,TRBV10-1,.,15,.,CASFQRVFLANVLTF,TGCGCCAGCTTTCAGCGGGTATTCTTGGCCAACGTCCTGACTTTC
TRBJ1-4,TRBV5-8,TRBD1,16,.,CASSGKFDRVREKLFF,TGTGCCAGCAGCGGAAAGTTTGACAGGGTGCGGGAAAAACTGTTTTTT
TRBJ1-6,TRBV11-2,TRBD1,15,once,CASSVSGQADSPLHF,TGTGCCAGCAGCGTATCCGGACAGGCTGATTCACCCCTCCACTTT
TRBJ2-7,TRBV20-1,.,14,.,CSASRPGGSYEQYF,TGCAGTGCTAGTAGGCCAGGGGGGAGCTACGAGCAGTACTTC
TRBJ2-7,TRBV12-3/TRBV12-4,.,13,.,CASSGLAGYEQYF,TGTGCCAGCAGTGGGTTAGCAGGGTACGAGCAGTACTTC
TRBJ2-7,TRBV7-9,TRBD1,15,few,CASSPRTGGPYEQYF,TGTGCCAGCAGCCCGCGGACAGGGGGCCCCTACGAGCAGTACTTC
TRBJ2-3,TRBV19,TRBD1,15,.,CASSPRQGLSDTQYF,TGTGCCAGTAGTCCCCGACAGGGTTTGTCAGATACGCAGTATTTT
TRBJ1-1,TRBV27,.,14,.,CASRPGGGGTEAFF,TGTGCCAGCAGGCCGGGGGGCGGTGGCACTGAAGCTTTCTTT
TRBJ2-5,TRBV3-1/TRBV3-2,.,13,.,CASSQRVGETQYF,TGTGCCAGCAGCCAGAGGGTTGGGGAGACCCAGTACTTC
TRBJ1-2,TRBV7-2,.,17,.,CASSLEVVGWDSYGYTF,TGTGCCAGCAGCTTAGAGGTAGTCGGATGGGACTCCTATGGCTACACCTTC
TRBJ2-5,TRBV11-2,TRBD2,15,.,CASSLVGRGTETQYF,TGTGCCAGCAGCTTAGTGGGGAGGGGCACAGAGACCCAGTACTTC
TRBJ2-3,TRBV11-2,TRBD2,15,once,CASRDSGGGTDTQYF,TGTGCCAGCAGGGATAGCGGGGGGGGAACAGATACGCAGTATTTT
TRBJ1-1,TRBV18,TRBD1,15,.,CASRYRGHSNTEAFF,TGTGCCAGCCGATACAGGGGGCATTCGAACACTGAAGCTTTCTTT
TRBJ1-4,TRBV28,.,15,.,CASSTPRRVIEKLFF,TGTGCCAGCAGCACTCCCCGACGGGTGATTGAAAAACTGTTTTTT
TRBJ2-2,TRBV19,.,14,.,CASSSQPGAGELFF,TGTGCCAGTAGTAGCCAGCCAGGGGCCGGGGAGCTGTTTTTT
TRBJ2-5,TRBV6-4,.,16,.,CASSVEGNRAKETQYF,TGTGCCAGCAGTGTAGAAGGGAACAGGGCCAAAGAGACCCAGTACTTC